This T cell receptor beta chain was sequenced in a study of blood T cells in healthy people across ages. At the level of the study: The capture of about one barcoded beta molecule per two T cells was achieved by template switching.

At least 5.5 micrograms of total RNA were extracted per sample. With a J-beta primer mix and a sample-barcoded 5' primer, a second PCR ran about 7 to 12 cycles. TCRdb processed the 5' RACE reads anew with MiXCR; each CDR3 protein has one entry. The table shows roughly 500,000 distinct CDR3 sequences, with approximately 25% occurring only once. This CDR3 is 16 amino acids long. The V segment lost 0 bases and the J segment 3 bases; nucleotides outside the gene matches: 5. Germline lookup yields CDR1 SGDLS and CDR2 YYNGEE. This rearrangement joins TRBV9 to TRBJ2-1; TRBD2 aligns across 8 bases. This TCR was sampled from a woman aged 70-85 years in good health. The sample taken for sequencing was blood. CDR3 in amino acids: CASSVDSGNYYNEQFF. The CDR3 nucleotides read TGTGCCAGCAGCGTAGATAGCGGGAATTACTACAATGAGCAGTTCTTC.